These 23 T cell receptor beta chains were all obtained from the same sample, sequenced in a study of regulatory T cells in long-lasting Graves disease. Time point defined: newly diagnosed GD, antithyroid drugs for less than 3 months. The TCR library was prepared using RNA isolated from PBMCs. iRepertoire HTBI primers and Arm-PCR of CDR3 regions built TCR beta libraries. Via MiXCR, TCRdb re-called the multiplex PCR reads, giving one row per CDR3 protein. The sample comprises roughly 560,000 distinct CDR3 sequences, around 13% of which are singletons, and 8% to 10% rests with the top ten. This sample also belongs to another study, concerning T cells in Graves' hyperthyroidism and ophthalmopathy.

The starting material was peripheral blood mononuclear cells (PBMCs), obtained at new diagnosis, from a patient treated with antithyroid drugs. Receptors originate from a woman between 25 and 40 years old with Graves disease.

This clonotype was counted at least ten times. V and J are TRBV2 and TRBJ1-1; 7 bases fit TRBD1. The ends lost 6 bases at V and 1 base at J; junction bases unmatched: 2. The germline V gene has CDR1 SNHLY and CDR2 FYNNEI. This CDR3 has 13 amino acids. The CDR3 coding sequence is TGTGCCAGCAGATACAGGGGGAACACTGAAGCTTTCTTT. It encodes CASRYRGNTEAFF.

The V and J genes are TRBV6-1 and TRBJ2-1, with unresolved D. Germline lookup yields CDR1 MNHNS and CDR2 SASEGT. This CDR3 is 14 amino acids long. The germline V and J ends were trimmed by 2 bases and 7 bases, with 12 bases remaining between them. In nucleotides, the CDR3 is TGTGCCAGCAGTGAATTGGCGTCTAGGAATGAGCAGTTCTTC. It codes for CASSELASRNEQFF.

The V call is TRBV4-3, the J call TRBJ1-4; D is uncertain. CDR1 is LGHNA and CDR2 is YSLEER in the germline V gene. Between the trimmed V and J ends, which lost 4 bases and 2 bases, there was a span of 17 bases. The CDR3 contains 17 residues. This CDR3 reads CASSPGSLGSTNEKLFF. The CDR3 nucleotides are TGCGCCAGCAGCCCCGGAAGCTTGGGGAGCACTAATGAAAAACTGTTTTTT.

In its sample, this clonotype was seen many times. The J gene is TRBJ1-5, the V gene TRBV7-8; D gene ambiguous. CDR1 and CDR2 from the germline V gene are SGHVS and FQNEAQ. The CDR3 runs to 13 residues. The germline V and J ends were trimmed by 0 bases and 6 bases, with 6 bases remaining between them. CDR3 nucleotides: TGTGCCAGCAGCTTAGCGTATCCTCAGCCCCAGCATTTT. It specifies CASSLAYPQPQHF.

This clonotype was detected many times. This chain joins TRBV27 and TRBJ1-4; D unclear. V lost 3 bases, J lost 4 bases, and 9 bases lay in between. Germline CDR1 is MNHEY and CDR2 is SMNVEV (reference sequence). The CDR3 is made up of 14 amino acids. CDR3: CASSFSGLNEKLFF. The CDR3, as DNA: TGTGCCAGCAGTTTTTCCGGACTTAATGAAAAACTGTTTTTT.

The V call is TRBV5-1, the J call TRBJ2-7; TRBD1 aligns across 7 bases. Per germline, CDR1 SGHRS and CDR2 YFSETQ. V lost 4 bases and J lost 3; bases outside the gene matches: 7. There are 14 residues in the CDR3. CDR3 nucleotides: TGCGCCAGCAGCCCCATCGGGACAGTCTACGAGCAGTACTTC. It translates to CASSPIGTVYEQYF.

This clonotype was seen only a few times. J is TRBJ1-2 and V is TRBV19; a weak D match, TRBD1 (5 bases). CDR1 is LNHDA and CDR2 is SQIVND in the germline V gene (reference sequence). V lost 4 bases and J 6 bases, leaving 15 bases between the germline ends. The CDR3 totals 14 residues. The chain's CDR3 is CASSTLQGRDGYTF. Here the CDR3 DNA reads TGTGCCAGTAGTACGCTGCAGGGCCGTGATGGCTACACCTTC.

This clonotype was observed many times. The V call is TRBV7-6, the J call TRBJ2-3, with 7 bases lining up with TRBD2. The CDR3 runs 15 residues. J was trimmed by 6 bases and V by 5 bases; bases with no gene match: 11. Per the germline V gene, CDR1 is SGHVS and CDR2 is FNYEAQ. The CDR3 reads CASSLSGTSFDTQYF. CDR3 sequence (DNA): TGTGCCAGCAGCCTCAGCGGGACCAGTTTTGATACGCAGTATTTT.

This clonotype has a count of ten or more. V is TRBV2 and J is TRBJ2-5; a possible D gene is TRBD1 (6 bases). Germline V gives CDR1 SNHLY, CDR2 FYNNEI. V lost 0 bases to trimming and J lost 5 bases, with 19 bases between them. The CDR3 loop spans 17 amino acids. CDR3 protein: CASSEAHLSRGRETQYF. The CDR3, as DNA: TGTGCCAGCAGTGAAGCGCATCTGAGCAGGGGCAGGGAGACCCAGTACTTC.

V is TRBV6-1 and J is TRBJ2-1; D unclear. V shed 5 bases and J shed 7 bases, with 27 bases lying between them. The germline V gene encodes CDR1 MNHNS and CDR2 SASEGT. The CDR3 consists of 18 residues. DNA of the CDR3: TGTGCCAGCAGTTACCCCGAAGTAAGGGCCAAGTACCAAAATGAGCAGTTCTTC. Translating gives CASSYPEVRAKYQNEQFF.

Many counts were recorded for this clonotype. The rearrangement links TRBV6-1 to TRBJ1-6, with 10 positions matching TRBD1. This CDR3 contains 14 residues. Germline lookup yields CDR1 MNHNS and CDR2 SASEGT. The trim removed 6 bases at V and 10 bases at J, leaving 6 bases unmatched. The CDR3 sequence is CASRIGQGGSPLHF. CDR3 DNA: TGTGCCAGCAGAATCGGACAGGGGGGATCACCCCTCCACTTT.

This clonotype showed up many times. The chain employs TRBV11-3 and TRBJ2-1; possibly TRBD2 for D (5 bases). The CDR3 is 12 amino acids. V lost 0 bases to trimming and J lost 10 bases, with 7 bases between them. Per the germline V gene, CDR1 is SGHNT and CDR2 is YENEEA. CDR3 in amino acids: CASSLDREEQFF. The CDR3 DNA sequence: TGTGCCAGCAGCTTAGATCGGGAAGAGCAGTTCTTC.

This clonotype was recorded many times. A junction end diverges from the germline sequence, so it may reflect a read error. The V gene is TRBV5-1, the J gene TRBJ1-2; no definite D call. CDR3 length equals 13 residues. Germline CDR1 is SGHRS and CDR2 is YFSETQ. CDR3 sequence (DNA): TGTGCCAGCAGCTGGCGGGGAGACTATGGCTACACCTTC. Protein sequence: CASSWRGDYGYTF.

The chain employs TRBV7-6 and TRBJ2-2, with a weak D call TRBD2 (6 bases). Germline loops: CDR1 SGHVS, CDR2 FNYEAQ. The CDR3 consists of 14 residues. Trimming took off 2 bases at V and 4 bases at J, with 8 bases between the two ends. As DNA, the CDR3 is TGTGCCAGCAGCTTATCGGAGGGCACCGGGGAGCTGTTTTTT. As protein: CASSLSEGTGELFF.

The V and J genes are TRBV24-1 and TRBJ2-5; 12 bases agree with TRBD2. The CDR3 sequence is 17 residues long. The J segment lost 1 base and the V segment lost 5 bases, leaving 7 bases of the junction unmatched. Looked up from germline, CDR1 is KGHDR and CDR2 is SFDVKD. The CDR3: CATSGRLAGAFQETQYF. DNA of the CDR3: TGTGCCACCAGTGGTCGACTAGCGGGAGCGTTCCAAGAGACCCAGTACTTC.

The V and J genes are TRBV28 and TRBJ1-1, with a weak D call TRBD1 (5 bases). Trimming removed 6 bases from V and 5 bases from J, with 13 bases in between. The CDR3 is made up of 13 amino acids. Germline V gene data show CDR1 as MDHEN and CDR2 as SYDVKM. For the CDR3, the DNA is TGTGCCAGCAGAGCAGGGTGGTTGACTGAAGCTTTCTTT. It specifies CASRAGWLTEAFF. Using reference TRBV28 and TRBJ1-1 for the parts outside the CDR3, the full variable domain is DVKVTQSSRYLVKRTGEKVFLECVQDMDHENMFWYRQDPGLGLRLIYFSYDVKMKEKGDIPEGYSVSREKKERFSLILESASTNQTSMYLCASRAGWLTEAFFGQGTRLTVV.

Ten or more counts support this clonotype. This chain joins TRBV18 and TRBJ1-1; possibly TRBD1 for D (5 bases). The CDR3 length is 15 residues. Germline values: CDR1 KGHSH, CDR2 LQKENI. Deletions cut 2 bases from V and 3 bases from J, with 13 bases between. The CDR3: CASSPTSGGDTEAFF. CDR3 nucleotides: TGTGCCAGCTCACCAACCTCGGGGGGAGACACTGAAGCTTTCTTT.

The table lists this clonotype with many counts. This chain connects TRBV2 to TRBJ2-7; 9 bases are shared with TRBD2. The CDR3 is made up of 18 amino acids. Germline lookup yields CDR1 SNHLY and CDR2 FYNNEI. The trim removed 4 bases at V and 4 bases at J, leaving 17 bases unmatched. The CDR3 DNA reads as TGTGCCAGCAGTGTCGGGGCGGGAGGGCCTTATATGGAGTACGAGCAGTACTTC. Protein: CASSVGAGGPYMEYEQYF.

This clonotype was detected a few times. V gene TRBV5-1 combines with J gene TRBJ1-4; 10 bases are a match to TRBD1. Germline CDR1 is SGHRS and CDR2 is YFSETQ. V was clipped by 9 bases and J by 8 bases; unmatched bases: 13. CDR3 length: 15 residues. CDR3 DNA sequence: TGCGCCACCAGTAAGACCGGGACAGGGGCCGAAAAACTGTTTTTT. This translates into CATSKTGTGAEKLFF.

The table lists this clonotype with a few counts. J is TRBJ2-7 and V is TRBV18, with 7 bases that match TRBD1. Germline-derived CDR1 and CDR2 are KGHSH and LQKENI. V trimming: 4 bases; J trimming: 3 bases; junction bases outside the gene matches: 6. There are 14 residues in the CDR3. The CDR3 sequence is CASSQSGGGYEQYF. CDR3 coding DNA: TGTGCCAGCTCACAATCAGGGGGTGGCTACGAGCAGTACTTC.

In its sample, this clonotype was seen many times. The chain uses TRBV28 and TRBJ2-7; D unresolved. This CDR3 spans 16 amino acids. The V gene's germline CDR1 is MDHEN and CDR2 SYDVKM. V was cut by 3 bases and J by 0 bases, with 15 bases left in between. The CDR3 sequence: CASSLGFGLSSYEQYF. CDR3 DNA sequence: TGTGCCAGCAGTTTGGGCTTTGGCCTGAGCTCCTACGAGCAGTACTTC.

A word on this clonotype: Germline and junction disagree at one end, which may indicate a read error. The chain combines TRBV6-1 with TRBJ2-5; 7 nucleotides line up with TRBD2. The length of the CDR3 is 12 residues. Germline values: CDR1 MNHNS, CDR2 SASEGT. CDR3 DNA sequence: TGTGCCAGCAGTGAGCAGGGAGGGATTGAGTTCTTC. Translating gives CASSEQGGIEFF.

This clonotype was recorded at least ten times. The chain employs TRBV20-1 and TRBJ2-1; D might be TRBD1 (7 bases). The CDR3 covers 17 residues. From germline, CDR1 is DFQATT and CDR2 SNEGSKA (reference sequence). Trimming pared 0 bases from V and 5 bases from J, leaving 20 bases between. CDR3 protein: CSARDSPGGTANNEQFF. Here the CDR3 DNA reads TGCAGTGCTAGAGATTCCCCTGGGGGGACAGCTAACAATGAGCAGTTCTTC.